This T cell receptor beta chain appears in the sequencing data of a study of blood T cell repertoires in COVID-19. The CDR3 is 13 residues long. CDR1 and CDR2 from the germline V gene are SGHTS and YDEGEE. The junction had 7 bases not matched to a gene; V was cut back by 5 bases and J by 6 bases. Method: immunoSEQ multiplex PCR; TCRdb's copy keeps in-frame clones and lacks some. The sample yields over 85,000 clones, approximately 83% seen once. The TCR sequence derives from a man aged 60 to 69 with acute or convalescent COVID-19. Specimen: peripheral blood. This rearrangement joins TRBV5-8 to TRBJ1-2; TRBD1 matches 7 bases. CDR3 in amino acids: CASRNRGVNGYTF. CDR3 DNA sequence: TGTGCCAGCAGAAACAGGGGTGTGAATGGCTACACCTTC.